This T cell receptor beta chain was profiled in a study of blood T cell repertoires in COVID-19 (dated by TCRdb to the early 2020s). About the study as a whole: Samples covering the acute and convalescent phases of COVID-19 were provided by collaborators in the United States, Italy and Spain. Samples came from the ongoing ImmuneRACE study (first 160 participants) plus 1,254 subjects from 6 global collaborators. Nearly every sample came with metadata listing a de-identified subject ID, COVID-19 status, age in years and sex. Where available, HLA class I and class II types were taken from metadata supplied by the sample provider and were not determined by assay-based typing. The repertoires were released in a freely available public database intended as a resource for research on the immune response to SARS-CoV-2. The material from the prospective study consisted of cDNA or gDNA derived from T cells, B-cell-depleted T cells, or PBMCs. The dataset comprised deeply sampled blood TCRbeta repertoires from subjects exposed to, actively infected with, or recovered from COVID-19.

Collaborating institutions collected whole blood in K2EDTA tubes following their own protocols. For TCRbeta analysis, collaborator samples were shipped as frozen whole blood, as isolated PBMCs, or as DNA extracted from either sample type. Overall study results and their limits: Clinical and demographic metadata were provided uncurated, with the amount varying by source and participant.

TCRbeta CDR3 regions were amplified from genomic DNA using the immunoSEQ Assay, a bias-controlled multiplex PCR. In the authors' own workflow: The number of nucleated cells in each sample was estimated from the amplification of reference gene primers within the assay. To quantify the absolute abundance of each unique TCRbeta CDR3 rearrangement, sequence reads were collapsed and filtered. Productive Simpson clonality was computed per sample as the square root of Simpson's diversity index over productive rearrangements. As stored in TCRdb, this immuneACCESS dataset retains in-frame rearrangements with V and J assigned. A fraction of the clones does not appear; measured against another copy, unresolved V genes explain less than half of the discrepancy, and the remainder lacks a known reason. D and trimming were read from the DNA, whereas the V and J calls and clone size are those reported in that table. For this sample the table gives 55,000 to 70,000 clones, of which over 75% were detected only once. The ten largest clones capture 11% of the sample.

This clone appeared a single time. Its antigen remains unidentified. No base quality values were provided; no much bigger clone lies one nucleotide off. Via the germline V gene (reference sequence), CDR1 is LNHDA and CDR2 SQIVND. The CDR3 goes from the cysteine to the phenylalanine over 15 residues. The retained sequence is limited to the CDR3, 45 bases, with the frame set at the first base. Relative to germline, V is missing 5 bases and J is missing 3 bases, with 7 bases of the junction outside any gene match. The specimen was peripheral blood. The sequence came from a woman aged 18-29 years with acute or convalescent COVID-19. The chain employs TRBV19 and TRBJ2-3, with 8 middle bases fitting TRBD1. Here the CDR3 is given as CASSRQGIRTDTQYF. The DNA sequence is given as TGTGCCAGTAGTCGACAGGGGATTAGGACAGATACGCAGTATTTT.